The rows below give T cell receptor beta chains drawn from one sample of a study of CD8 T cells in ankylosing spondylitis. In TCRdb, the 5' RACE reads were re-called with MiXCR into one record per CDR3 protein. The sample lists tens of thousands of distinct CDR3 sequences, less than 20% occurring once. Sequenced sample: blood. Receptors originate from a male donor with ankylosing spondylitis or in good health (not recorded which). The conserved cysteine and the conserved F or W are not part of the CDR3 here. The order of the fields is V gene, J gene, CDR3 protein.

V: TRBV5-5
J: TRBJ2-3
CDR3: ASSKQGDADTQY

V: TRBV29-1
J: TRBJ2-3
CDR3: SVFKGLAGPTDTQY

V: TRBV5-1
J: TRBJ1-1
CDR3: ASSLGGGLTEAF

V: TRBV28
J: TRBJ2-1
CDR3: ASSLTSPNNEQF

V: TRBV12-3/TRBV12-4
J: TRBJ1-1
CDR3: ASSFLAGMNTEAF

V: TRBV29-1
J: TRBJ1-1
CDR3: SVADSEAF

V: TRBV10-3
J: TRBJ2-5
CDR3: AIRKSTGEETQY

V: TRBV20-1
J: TRBJ2-3
CDR3: SAIAGGRSTDTQY

V: TRBV5-5
J: TRBJ2-1
CDR3: ASRAGDYNEQF

V: TRBV4-3
J: TRBJ2-1
CDR3: ASSQEGTSGGANEQF

V: TRBV7-2
J: TRBJ2-5
CDR3: ASRVDATTRGTQY

V: TRBV4-3
J: TRBJ1-4
CDR3: ASSQTIGTGNEKLF

V: TRBV7-2
J: TRBJ2-2
CDR3: ASSSRDRGTGELF

V: TRBV15
J: TRBJ2-3
CDR3: ATSRDLIDTQY

V: TRBV12-3/TRBV12-4
J: TRBJ2-2
CDR3: ASTPVRDAGELF

V: TRBV20-1
J: TRBJ1-1
CDR3: SARDTGVAF

V: TRBV25-1
J: TRBJ1-4
CDR3: ASSAKTGQNEKLF

V: TRBV29-1
J: TRBJ2-1
CDR3: SVVASRPGDEQF

V: TRBV5-1
J: TRBJ2-3
CDR3: ASSQGTSESTDTQY

V: TRBV2
J: TRBJ2-4
CDR3: ASRGTGRDIQY

V: TRBV20-1
J: TRBJ1-1
CDR3: SAQRSNTEAF

V: TRBV6-6
J: TRBJ2-2
CDR3: ASSYGKQVTFSGELF

V: TRBV7-9
J: TRBJ1-2
CDR3: ASSGGGSYGYT

V: TRBV7-2
J: TRBJ2-5
CDR3: ASSLVVGTDEETQY

V: TRBV25-1
J: TRBJ2-1
CDR3: ASTRRGGRDEQF

V: TRBV19
J: TRBJ2-3
CDR3: ASRPLAGVNTQY

V: TRBV6-2/TRBV6-3
J: TRBJ2-4
CDR3: ASSADRGRYIQY

V: TRBV6-5
J: TRBJ2-2
CDR3: ASSYASGLAGELF

V: TRBV28
J: TRBJ2-5
CDR3: ASSSQGRKETQY

V: TRBV7-9
J: TRBJ1-1
CDR3: ASSSTTVEAF

V: TRBV11-1
J: TRBJ2-2
CDR3: ASSRYRADTGELF

V: TRBV6-5
J: TRBJ2-1
CDR3: ASSYRGSSYNEQF

V: TRBV5-1
J: TRBJ1-4
CDR3: ASSLTGVFEKLF

V: TRBV27
J: TRBJ2-4
CDR3: ASRGRGGNIQY

V: TRBV13
J: TRBJ2-1
CDR3: ASSSGLAGNNEQF

V: TRBV13
J: TRBJ2-1
CDR3: ASSFDRDYNEQF

V: TRBV7-9
J: TRBJ2-2
CDR3: ASSEISGRAGELF

V: TRBV7-8
J: TRBJ1-1
CDR3: ASSFSRERGTEAF

V: TRBV2
J: TRBJ2-3
CDR3: ASSEGTSGRTDTQY

V: TRBV6-2/TRBV6-3
J: TRBJ2-7
CDR3: ASSFGHLGPYEQY

V: TRBV20-1
J: TRBJ1-6
CDR3: SARDWSSSPLH

V: TRBV5-1
J: TRBJ2-2
CDR3: ASSTGHANTGELF

V: TRBV15
J: TRBJ2-2
CDR3: ATREGTNTGELF

V: TRBV2
J: TRBJ1-5
CDR3: ASSEQGGQPQH

V: TRBV7-9
J: TRBJ1-1
CDR3: ASSIQGAAEAF

V: TRBV5-1
J: TRBJ2-7
CDR3: ASSLAGSYEQY

V: TRBV7-2
J: TRBJ2-5
CDR3: ASSGGRRETQY

V: TRBV12-3/TRBV12-4
J: TRBJ1-1
CDR3: ASSLQGGDTEAF

V: TRBV12-3/TRBV12-4
J: TRBJ1-2
CDR3: ASSLGSWGYT

V: TRBV25-1
J: TRBJ2-7
CDR3: ANTVNGTGSYEQY

V: TRBV30
J: TRBJ1-4
CDR3: AWRSQRLGEKLF

V: TRBV7-2
J: TRBJ2-2
CDR3: ASRVTGGFTGELF